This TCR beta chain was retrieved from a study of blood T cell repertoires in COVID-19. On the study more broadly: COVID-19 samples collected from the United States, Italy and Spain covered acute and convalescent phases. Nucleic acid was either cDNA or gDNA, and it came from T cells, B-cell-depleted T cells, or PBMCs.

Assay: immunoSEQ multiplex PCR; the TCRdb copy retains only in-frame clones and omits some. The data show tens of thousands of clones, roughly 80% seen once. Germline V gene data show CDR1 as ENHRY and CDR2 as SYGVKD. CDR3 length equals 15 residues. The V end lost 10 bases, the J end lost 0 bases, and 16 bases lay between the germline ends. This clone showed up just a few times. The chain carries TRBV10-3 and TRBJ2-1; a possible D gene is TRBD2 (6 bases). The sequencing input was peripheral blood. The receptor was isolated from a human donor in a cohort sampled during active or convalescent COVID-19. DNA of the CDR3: TGTGCCACCCGGACACCCGGGAGCTCCTACAATGAGCAGTTCTTC. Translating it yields CATRTPGSSYNEQFF.